This T cell receptor (beta chain) originates from a study of cytomegalovirus exposure and HLA in healthy donors. CDR1 LNHNV and CDR2 YYDKDF come from the germline V gene (reference sequence). The CDR3 runs 16 residues. V gave up 1 base and J gave up 6 bases, with 16 bases separating them. In the PCR, 60 Vbeta and 13 Jbeta primers were used. Sequenced by immunoSEQ multiplex PCR; TCRdb stores in-frame clones only, minus some. This sample has more than 95,000 clones, with about 74% found just once. Of note for this clone: Antigen unknown.

Notes on the study in general: CMV serostatus was the sole immune exposure information available. An analysis was carried out at a later point. It showed that HLA-associated TCR beta chains were more clonally expanded than equally common non-associated chains.

The rearrangement links TRBV15 to TRBJ1-5; a possible D gene is TRBD1 (5 bases). Sequenced: PBMCs. This receptor was obtained from a woman aged 45 to 65 in good health and CMV-seropositive. CDR3 protein: CATSRVRERDGQPQHF. In DNA, the CDR3 is TGTGCCACCAGCAGAGTCCGGGAGAGGGACGGTCAGCCCCAGCATTTT.